Given below is one TCR beta chain in context. The table came from immunoSEQ multiplex PCR; TCRdb's copy has only in-frame clones and leaves some out. The data show roughly 400,000 clones, 92% seen once. The source of the sample is a study of Ad26.COV2.S vaccination and SARS-CoV-2 variants. About the study: Donor allocation was to the COV1001 Ad26.COV2.S trial arm.

Treatment here: 15 to 20 received Ad26.COV2.S at low or high dose, single or two shots; about 5 received placebo; per-sample allocation not given. Sampling was performed 63 days after the first vaccine or placebo injection. Donation was by an adult aged 18-55 years who was in Boston. The V end was cut by 5 bases, the J end by 10 bases, with 9 bases between. In germline, CDR1 is MNHEY, CDR2 SVGEGT. CDR3 size: 11 residues. The sample in question was peripheral blood, obtained in a trial of Ad26.COV2.S vaccine versus placebo. The chain employs TRBV6-2 or TRBV6-3 and TRBJ2-1; no clear D. The receptor's source is a person aged 18 to 59 who received the Ad26.COV2.S COVID-19 vaccine or a placebo. The CDR3 sequence: CASSPLLEQFF. DNA for the CDR3: TGTGCCAGCAGTCCCCTATTAGAGCAGTTCTTC.